This is a list of T cell receptor beta chains from one sample in a study of chemoradiotherapy in HPV16-positive cancers. Generated by immunoSEQ multiplex PCR, the TCRdb table keeps only in-frame clones and is missing some. The table lists about 6,400 clones, 65% to 80% of them singletons. Material: tumor tissue, obtained from a patient who underwent chemoradiotherapy. Receptors originate from a human donor with HPV-associated anogenital cancer. Both conserved end residues are part of each CDR3. A D gene is named only where the DNA matches it firmly. Clone size is shown for a subset of rows, as once, few, many or a class of expanded clone.

NA	TRBV5-5	TRBJ2-4	NA	CASSLLKSDRRNIQYF	TGTGCCAGCAGCTTGTTAAAAAGCGATCGGCGCAACATTCAGTACTTC
few	TRBV5-1	TRBJ2-7	NA	CASSLGTHSYEQYF	TGCGCCAGCAGCTTGGGGACACACTCCTACGAGCAGTACTTC
NA	TRBV10-3	TRBJ2-1	NA	CATTEVGGAYNEQFF	TGTGCCACTACCGAGGTGGGGGGCGCCTACAATGAGCAGTTCTTC
NA	TRBV7-2	TRBJ2-1	NA	CASSLPRYNEQFF	TGTGCCAGCAGCCTCCCGCGATACAATGAGCAGTTCTTC
NA	TRBV4-2	TRBJ2-6	NA	CASSKVESGANVLTF	TGTGCCAGCAGCAAGGTGGAATCTGGGGCCAACGTCCTGACTTTC
NA	TRBV4-3	TRBJ1-6	NA	CASSQVVGQPNSPLHF	TGCGCCAGCAGCCAAGTCGTAGGCCAGCCCAATTCACCCCTCCACTTT
NA	TRBV28	TRBJ1-4	NA	CASSRGATNEKLFF	TGTGCCAGCAGTCGAGGGGCGACTAATGAAAAACTGTTTTTT
NA	TRBV28	TRBJ1-6	TRBD1	CASSLNRGTSPLHF	TGTGCCAGCAGTTTGAACAGGGGGACTTCACCCCTCCACTTT
NA	TRBV29-1	TRBJ1-2	NA	CSVDRAGYTF	TGCAGCGTTGACAGGGCTGGCTACACCTTC
NA	TRBV5-6	TRBJ2-5	NA	CASSLLLQETQYF	TGTGCCAGCAGCTTGCTCCTTCAAGAGACCCAGTACTTC
NA	TRBV30	TRBJ2-7	NA	CAWRRMKQSGSYEQYF	TGTGCCTGGAGGAGAATGAAACAGAGCGGCTCCTACGAGCAGTACTTC
NA	TRBV6-5	TRBJ1-5	TRBD1	CASSYAGGSNQPQHF	TGTGCCAGCAGTTACGCAGGGGGCAGCAATCAGCCCCAGCATTTT
NA	TRBV29-1	TRBJ2-5	TRBD2	CSVRGRRGTSGGAGETQYF	TGCAGCGTTCGGGGCCGAAGGGGAACTAGCGGGGGGGCTGGAGAGACCCAGTACTTC
NA	TRBV5-6	TRBJ2-2	TRBD2	CASSLAGRTRVFF	TGTGCCAGCAGCTTGGCCGGACGGACTAGGGTGTTTTTT
NA	TRBV5-4	TRBJ1-1	NA	CASSLVPGSGAFF	TGTGCCAGCAGCTTGGTGCCCGGGTCAGGAGCTTTCTTT